This is a list of T cell receptor beta chains from one sample in a study of blood T cell repertoires in COVID-19. The assay was immunoSEQ multiplex PCR, and TCRdb's table has in-frame clones only and misses some. The table has about 140,000 clones, 84% seen once. Sequenced sample: peripheral blood. The receptors shown here come from a man between 25 and 39 years old with COVID-19, enrolled during active disease. CDR3s include the opening cysteine and the closing phenylalanine or tryptophan. A D gene is named only where the DNA matches it firmly. Size values are once, few and many counts, or a class for expanded clones, and some rows have none.

J gene | V gene | clone size | D gene | CDR3 DNA | CDR3 protein
TRBJ2-5 | TRBV9 | . | . | TGTGCCAGCAGCGTCGGAGGCCAAGAGACCCAGTACTTC | CASSVGGQETQYF
TRBJ1-2 | TRBV7-9 | . | . | TGTGCCAGCAGCTCCCAGACCCTAGGAGGTGGCTACACCTTC | CASSSQTLGGGYTF
TRBJ2-1 | TRBV3-1/TRBV3-2 | . | . | TGTGCCAGCAGAGATACCAGAAACTCCTACAATGAGCAGTTCTTC | CASRDTRNSYNEQFF
TRBJ2-3 | TRBV9 | . | TRBD2 | TGTGCCAGCAGCGGGACTAGCGGGAGCGGGGCAGATACGCAGTATTTT | CASSGTSGSGADTQYF
TRBJ1-5 | TRBV6-5 | . | . | TGTGCCAGCAGTTACGCCAGGAATCAGCCCCAGCATTTT | CASSYARNQPQHF
TRBJ2-3 | TRBV27 | . | . | TGTGCCAGCAGCCCATGGGCGAGCACAGATACGCAGTATTTT | CASSPWASTDTQYF
TRBJ2-5 | TRBV18 | once | . | TGTGCCAGCACTCCGGGACTCCAAGAGACCCAGTACTTC | CASTPGLQETQYF
TRBJ1-2 | TRBV7-8 | . | . | TGTGCCAGCAGCAGGGACTCTACTTATGGCTACACCTTC | CASSRDSTYGYTF
TRBJ2-1 | TRBV7-9 | . | . | TGTGCCAGCAGCCCCCGTCGGTGGGGGCGAAACAATGAGCAGTTCTTC | CASSPRRWGRNNEQFF
TRBJ2-5 | TRBV11-2 | . | . | TGTGCCAGCACGACTAAGCAGGGGGGTGCAGAGACCCAGTACTTC | CASTTKQGGAETQYF
TRBJ1-1 | TRBV6-5 | . | . | TGTGCCAGCAGTCCACGACCCCAGGGGAGTGAAGCTTTCTTT | CASSPRPQGSEAFF
TRBJ2-1 | TRBV9 | . | . | TGTGCCAGCAGCGGCAGGGGTGAGGAGCAGTTCTTC | CASSGRGEEQFF
TRBJ1-1 | TRBV6-2/TRBV6-3 | . | . | TGTGCCAGCAGTTACGGCGGACTGAAGATGTGGGCTTTCTTT | CASSYGGLKMWAFF
TRBJ2-7 | TRBV5-6 | . | . | TGTGCCAGCACCCTTCTAGGGGCCGCCTACGAGCAGTACTTC | CASTLLGAAYEQYF
TRBJ2-2 | TRBV15 | . | TRBD1 | TGTGCCACCAAGCGGACAGGACTCACCGGGGAGCTGTTTTTT | CATKRTGLTGELFF
TRBJ2-6 | TRBV29-1 | . | . | TGCAGCGTTGGCCTATCTGGGGCCAACGTCCTGACTTTC | CSVGLSGANVLTF
TRBJ2-7 | TRBV6-5 | . | TRBD2 | TGTGCCAGCAGTCTAGCGGGGAGCTCCTACGAGCAGTACTTC | CASSLAGSSYEQYF
TRBJ1-1 | TRBV6-6 | . | . | TGTGCCAGCAGTTACGAGTGGAGGCCTGAAGCTTTCTTT | CASSYEWRPEAFF
TRBJ1-1 | TRBV6-5 | . | . | TGTGCCAGCAGCGATATGATAGCGAACACTGAAGCTTTCTTT | CASSDMIANTEAFF
TRBJ1-3 | TRBV6-1 | . | . | TGTGCCAGCAGTGAATTTACGGCGGCTTGGGACACCATATATTTT | CASSEFTAAWDTIYF
TRBJ2-3 | TRBV29-1 | . | . | TGCAGCGTTGCCAGGGGCGACCCCACAGATACGCAGTATTTT | CSVARGDPTDTQYF
TRBJ2-5 | TRBV9 | few | TRBD2 | TGTGCCAGCAGCGTAGATCCAGCGGGGGAGACCCAGTACTTC | CASSVDPAGETQYF
TRBJ2-2 | TRBV6-5 | few | . | TGTGCCAGCAACGGGGGTGTAGGCACCGGGGAGCTGTTTTTT | CASNGGVGTGELFF
TRBJ2-7 | TRBV7-2 | once | . | TGTGCCAGCAGGGCGGGACAGAGCTACGAGCAGTACTTC | CASRAGQSYEQYF
TRBJ2-5 | TRBV6-6 | . | . | TGTGCCAGCAGTTACCCGCAGGGAGGAAGTGAGACCCAGTACTTC | CASSYPQGGSETQYF
TRBJ2-1 | TRBV5-5 | . | TRBD1 | TGTGCCAGCAGCTACAGGGGTATCGGGTTTGATGAGCAGTTCTTC | CASSYRGIGFDEQFF
TRBJ1-1 | TRBV7-8 | . | . | TGTGCCAGCAGCTCAAGGGCTGGCGGGGCTGAAGCTTTCTTT | CASSSRAGGAEAFF
TRBJ2-7 | TRBV29-1 | . | TRBD1 | TGCAGCGTTCGTCGGACAGGGTCCTACGAGCAGTACTTC | CSVRRTGSYEQYF
TRBJ2-2 | TRBV4-1 | . | TRBD2 | TGCGCCAGCAGCCAAGCGACCGGGACTAGCGGGAGTTGGTCGAACACCGGGGAGCTGTTTTTT | CASSQATGTSGSWSNTGELFF
TRBJ1-2 | TRBV11-2 | . | TRBD1 | TGTGCCAGCAGCCGGACAGGGTCTAACTATGGCTACACCTTC | CASSRTGSNYGYTF
TRBJ2-2 | TRBV29-1 | . | TRBD1 | TGCAGCGTCCGGGACAGGGTATTTACCGGGGAGCTGTTTTTT | CSVRDRVFTGELFF
TRBJ1-4 | TRBV4-1 | few | . | TGCGCCAGCTTACCACGGAGGGACGGCAACTCGAGCCCAGAAAAACTGTTTTTT | CASLPRRDGNSSPEKLFF
TRBJ1-2 | TRBV5-8 | . | TRBD1 | TGTGCCAGCAGCTTGGGGGACAGGGTCTATGGCTACACCTTC | CASSLGDRVYGYTF
TRBJ1-2 | TRBV19 | . | . | TGTGCCAGTAGACCGCAGGCAGCCCCTGTCTATGGCTACACCTTC | CASRPQAAPVYGYTF
TRBJ2-7 | TRBV30 | . | TRBD1 | TGTGCCTTAAGTCCGGGACAGGGGTCCGAGCAGTACTTC | CALSPGQGSEQYF
TRBJ2-1 | TRBV6-6 | . | . | TGTGCCAGCAGTTCCTTGGGAGCTTACAATGAGCAGTTCTTC | CASSSLGAYNEQFF
TRBJ1-1 | TRBV5-1 | . | . | TGCGCCAGCGTCCAAGGGGTGGGGAACACTGAAGCTTTCTTT | CASVQGVGNTEAFF
TRBJ1-1 | TRBV28 | . | . | TGTGCCAGCACTTTTGGTCTTGGGAGTGGGACTGAAGCTTTCTTT | CASTFGLGSGTEAFF
TRBJ2-7 | TRBV6-5 | . | . | TGTGCCAGCAGTTACTCCAGCGGGCAAGCCTACGAGCAGTACTTC | CASSYSSGQAYEQYF
TRBJ2-1 | TRBV6-5 | . | . | TGTGCCAGCAGTTCCCGGTCCGGGAGCTCCTACAATGAGCAGTTCTTC | CASSSRSGSSYNEQFF
TRBJ1-2 | TRBV28 | . | . | TGTGCCAGCAGACTATTCCCTCAGACAGTCGGCACCTTC | CASRLFPQTVGTF
TRBJ2-1 | TRBV4-2 | . | . | TGTGCCAGCATTGGAGTTTCCGGTGAGCAGTTCTTC | CASIGVSGEQFF
TRBJ2-1 | TRBV11-3 | once | TRBD2 | TGTGCCAGCAGCCATCCCGGGGGGACCTACAATGAGCAGTTCTTC | CASSHPGGTYNEQFF
TRBJ1-2 | TRBV23-1 | . | TRBD1 | TGCGCCAGCAGTGGTATCAGACAGGGACATAAGAACTATGGCTACACCTTC | CASSGIRQGHKNYGYTF
TRBJ2-4 | TRBV18 | . | . | TGTGCCAGCTCACCATCTACGGTAGCCAAAAACATTCAGTACTTC | CASSPSTVAKNIQYF
TRBJ1-4 | TRBV7-2 | . | . | TGTGCCAGCAGCCTACTCGCCAGGGGTAATGAAAAACTGTTTTTT | CASSLLARGNEKLFF
TRBJ1-5 | TRBV5-8 | once | . | TGTGCCAGCAGCTTGTCAGGGATGGATCAGCCCCAGCATTTT | CASSLSGMDQPQHF
TRBJ1-5 | TRBV6-2/TRBV6-3 | . | . | TGTGCCAGCAGTTCAGACCAGCCGGGAGGATATCAGCCCCAGCATTTT | CASSSDQPGGYQPQHF
TRBJ1-2 | TRBV15 | . | TRBD1 | TGTGCCACCAGCAGAGATTACAGGGGAGGCTACACCTTC | CATSRDYRGGYTF